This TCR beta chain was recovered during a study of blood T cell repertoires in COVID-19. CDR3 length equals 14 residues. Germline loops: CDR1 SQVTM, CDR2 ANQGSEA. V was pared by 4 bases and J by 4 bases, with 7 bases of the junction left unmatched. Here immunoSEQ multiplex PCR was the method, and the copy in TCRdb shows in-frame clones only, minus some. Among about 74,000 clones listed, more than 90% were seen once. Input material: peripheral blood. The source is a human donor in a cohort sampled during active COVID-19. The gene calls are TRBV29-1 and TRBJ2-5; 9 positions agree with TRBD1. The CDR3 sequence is CSVATGGITETQYF. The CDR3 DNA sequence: TGCAGCGTTGCCACAGGGGGCATTACAGAGACCCAGTACTTC.